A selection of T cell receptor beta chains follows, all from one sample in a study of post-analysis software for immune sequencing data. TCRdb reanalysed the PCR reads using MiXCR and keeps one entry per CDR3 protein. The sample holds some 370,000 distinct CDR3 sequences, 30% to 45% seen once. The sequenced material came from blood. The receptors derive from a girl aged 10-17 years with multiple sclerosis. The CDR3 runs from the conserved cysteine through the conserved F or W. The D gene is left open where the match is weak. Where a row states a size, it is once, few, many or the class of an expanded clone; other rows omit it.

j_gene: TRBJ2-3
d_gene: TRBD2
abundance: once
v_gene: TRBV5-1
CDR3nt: TGCGCCAGCGGCTTAGCGGGGGGTGATACGCAGTATTTT
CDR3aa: CASGLAGGDTQYF

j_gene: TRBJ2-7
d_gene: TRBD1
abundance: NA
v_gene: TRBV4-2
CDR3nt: TGTGCCAGCAGCCAGTGGGGGACAGGGCCCTACGAGCAGTACTTC
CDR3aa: CASSQWGTGPYEQYF

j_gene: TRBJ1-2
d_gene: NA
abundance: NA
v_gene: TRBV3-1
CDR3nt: TGTGCCAGCAGATCAGAGAGGTCAGCCTATGGCTACACCTTC
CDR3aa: CASRSERSAYGYTF

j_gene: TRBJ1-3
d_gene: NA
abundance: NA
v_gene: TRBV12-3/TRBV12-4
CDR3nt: TGTGCCAGCAGCCCCAGGGACACCATATATTTT
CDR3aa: CASSPRDTIYF

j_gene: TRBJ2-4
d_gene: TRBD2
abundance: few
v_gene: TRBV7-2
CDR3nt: TGTGCCAGCAGCTTAGTAGGGCCCCTAGCGGGGGTAAACATTCAGTACTTC
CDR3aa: CASSLVGPLAGVNIQYF

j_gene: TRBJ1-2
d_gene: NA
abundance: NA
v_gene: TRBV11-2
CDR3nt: TGTGCCAGCAGCTTACTAGAACAGCCTTATGGCTACACCTTC
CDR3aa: CASSLLEQPYGYTF

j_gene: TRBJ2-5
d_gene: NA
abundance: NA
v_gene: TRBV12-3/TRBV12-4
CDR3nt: TGTGCCAGCAGTTCTCACCCTCAAGAGACCCAGTACTTC
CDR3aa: CASSSHPQETQYF

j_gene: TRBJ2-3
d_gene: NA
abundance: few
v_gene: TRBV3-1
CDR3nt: TGTGCCAGCAGCCTCCTCGTCCACACAGATACGCAGTATTTT
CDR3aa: CASSLLVHTDTQYF

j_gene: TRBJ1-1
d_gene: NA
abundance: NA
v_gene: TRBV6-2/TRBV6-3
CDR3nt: TGTGCCAGCTCCAACAGGGCGGGTGAAGCTTTCTTT
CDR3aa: CASSNRAGEAFF

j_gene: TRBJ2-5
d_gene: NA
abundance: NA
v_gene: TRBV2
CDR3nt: TGTGCCAGCAGTGAATCGGGCAACCAAGAGACCCAGTACTTC
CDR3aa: CASSESGNQETQYF

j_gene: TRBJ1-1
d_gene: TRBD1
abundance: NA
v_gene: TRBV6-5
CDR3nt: TGTGCCAGCAGTTACACACCGAGACAGGGGATTAACACTGAAGCTTTCTTT
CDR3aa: CASSYTPRQGINTEAFF

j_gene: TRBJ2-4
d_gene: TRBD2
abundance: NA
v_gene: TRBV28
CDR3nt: TGTGCCAGCAGCCCCCGCGGGGGGCTAGCCAAAAACATTCAGTACTTC
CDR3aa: CASSPRGGLAKNIQYF

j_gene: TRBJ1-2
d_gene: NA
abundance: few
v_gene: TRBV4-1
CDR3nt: TGCGCCAGCAGCCAAGAATCGTACGGATCCTATGGCTACACCTTC
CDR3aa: CASSQESYGSYGYTF

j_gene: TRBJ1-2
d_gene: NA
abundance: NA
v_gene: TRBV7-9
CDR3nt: TGTGCCAGCAGCTTAGCCCTGGACTATGGCTACACCTTC
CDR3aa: CASSLALDYGYTF

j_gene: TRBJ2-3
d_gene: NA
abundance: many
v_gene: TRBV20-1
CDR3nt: TGCAGTGCTAAAAAGGGGCCAAGCACAGATACGCAGTATTTT
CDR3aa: CSAKKGPSTDTQYF

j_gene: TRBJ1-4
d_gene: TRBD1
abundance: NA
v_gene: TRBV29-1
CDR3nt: TGCAGCGGGGTCTTTGGACAGGTTGAAAAACTGTTTTTT
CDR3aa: CSGVFGQVEKLFF

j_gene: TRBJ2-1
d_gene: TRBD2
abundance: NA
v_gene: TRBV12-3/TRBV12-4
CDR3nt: TGTGCCAGCAGTGAAATAGCGGGGGGGAACAATGAGCAGTTCTTC
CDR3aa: CASSEIAGGNNEQFF

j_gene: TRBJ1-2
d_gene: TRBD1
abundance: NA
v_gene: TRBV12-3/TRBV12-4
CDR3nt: TGTGCCAGCAGTCCCGGGACAGGGAAACATGGCTACACCTTC
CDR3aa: CASSPGTGKHGYTF

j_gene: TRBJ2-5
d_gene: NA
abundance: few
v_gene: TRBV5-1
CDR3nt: TGCGCCAGCAGCTTGGGATCTTCGGAGACCCAGTACTTC
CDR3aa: CASSLGSSETQYF

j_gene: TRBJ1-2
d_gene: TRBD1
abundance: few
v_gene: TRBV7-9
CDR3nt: TGTGCCAGCAGCAACGATCCAGGGGGCGGCTATGGCTACACCTTC
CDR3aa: CASSNDPGGGYGYTF

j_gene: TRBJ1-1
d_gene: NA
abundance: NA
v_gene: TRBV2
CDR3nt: TGTGCCAGCAGTGAATACGGCCGAGCTTTCTTT
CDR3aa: CASSEYGRAFF

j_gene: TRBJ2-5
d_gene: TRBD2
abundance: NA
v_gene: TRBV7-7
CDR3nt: TGTGCTAGCAGCTTAAGGACTAGCAGTAAAGAGACCCAGTACTTC
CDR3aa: CASSLRTSSKETQYF

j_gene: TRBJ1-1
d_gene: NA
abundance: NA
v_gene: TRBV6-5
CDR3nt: TGTGCCAGCAGTTACACGGGCAGCACTGAAGCTTTCTTT
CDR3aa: CASSYTGSTEAFF

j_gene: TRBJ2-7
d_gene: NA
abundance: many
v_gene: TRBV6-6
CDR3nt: TGTGCCAGCAGTTACTATAGGCGGGAACAGTCACGCTACGAGCAGTACTTC
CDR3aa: CASSYYRREQSRYEQYF

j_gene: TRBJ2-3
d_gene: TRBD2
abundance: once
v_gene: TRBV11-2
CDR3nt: TGTGCCAGCAGCTTAGCCTCTTGGACTAGCGGGGGACACACAGATACGCAGTATTTT
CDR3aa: CASSLASWTSGGHTDTQYF

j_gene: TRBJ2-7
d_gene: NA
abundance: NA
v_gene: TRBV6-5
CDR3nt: TGTGCCAGCGTCGGGGTAGGGGACCCCTACGAGCAGTACTTC
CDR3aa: CASVGVGDPYEQYF

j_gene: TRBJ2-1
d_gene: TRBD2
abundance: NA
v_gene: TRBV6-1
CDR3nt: TGTGCCAGCAGTCTCCGGGGGGTCCTGGGGGGGGATGAGCAGTTCTTC
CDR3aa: CASSLRGVLGGDEQFF

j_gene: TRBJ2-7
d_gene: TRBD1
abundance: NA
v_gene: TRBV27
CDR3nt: TGTGCCAGCAGTCGTGGGACAGGGTTCGTCCTCCCCTACGAGCAGTACTTC
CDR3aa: CASSRGTGFVLPYEQYF

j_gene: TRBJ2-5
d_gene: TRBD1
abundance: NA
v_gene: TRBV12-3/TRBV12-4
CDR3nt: TGTGCCAGCAGTCCGGGACAGGGCGGAAAGACCCAGTACTTC
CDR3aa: CASSPGQGGKTQYF

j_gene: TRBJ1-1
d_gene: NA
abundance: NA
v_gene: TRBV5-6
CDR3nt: TGTGCCAGCAGCTTGGCCGGCGGGCCCACTGAAGCTTTCTTT
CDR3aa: CASSLAGGPTEAFF

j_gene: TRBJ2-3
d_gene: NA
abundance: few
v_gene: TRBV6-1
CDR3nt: TGTGCCAGCGGCCTGGGGGTGAGGGGCACAGATACGCAGTATTTT
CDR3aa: CASGLGVRGTDTQYF

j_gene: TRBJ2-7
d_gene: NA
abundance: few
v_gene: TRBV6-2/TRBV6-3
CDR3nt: TGTGCCAGCAGCGATTCCCCACGGCACGAGCAGTACTTC
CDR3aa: CASSDSPRHEQYF

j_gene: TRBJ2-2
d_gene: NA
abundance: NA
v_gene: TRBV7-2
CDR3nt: TGTGCCAGCACCATGGGTGGACGTTCGAACACCGGGGAGCTGTTTTTT
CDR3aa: CASTMGGRSNTGELFF

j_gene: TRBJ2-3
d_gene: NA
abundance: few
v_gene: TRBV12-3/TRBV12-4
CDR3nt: TGTGCCAGCAGTTTCGGCTTATCCACAGATACGCAGTATTTT
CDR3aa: CASSFGLSTDTQYF

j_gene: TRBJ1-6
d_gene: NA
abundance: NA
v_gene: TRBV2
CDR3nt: TGTGCCAACCGGGAGGGAAGCTCCTATAATTCACCCCTCCACTTT
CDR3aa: CANREGSSYNSPLHF

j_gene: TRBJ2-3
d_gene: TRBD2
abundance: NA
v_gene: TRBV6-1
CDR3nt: TGTGCCAGCAGTGAGTGGCGGGGGGGCGGAGATACGCAGTATTTT
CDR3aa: CASSEWRGGGDTQYF

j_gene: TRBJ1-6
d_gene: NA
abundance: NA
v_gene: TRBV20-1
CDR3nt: TGCAGTGCTAGAGGTCGGACAGCCTATAATTCACCCCTCCACTTT
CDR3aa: CSARGRTAYNSPLHF

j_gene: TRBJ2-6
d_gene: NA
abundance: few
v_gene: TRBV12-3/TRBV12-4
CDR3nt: TGTGCCAGCAGTTTAGCGAGCGGTTCGGGAGGGGCCAACGTCCTGACTTTC
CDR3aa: CASSLASGSGGANVLTF

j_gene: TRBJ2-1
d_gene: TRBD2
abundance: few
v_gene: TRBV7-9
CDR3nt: TGTGCCAGCAGGGCTACTAGCGGGCCAACCTACAATGAGCAGTTCTTC
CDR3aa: CASRATSGPTYNEQFF

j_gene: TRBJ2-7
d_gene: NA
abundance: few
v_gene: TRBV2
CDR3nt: TGTGCCAGCAGCGGACAGAGCGGTATACCATTGGAGCAGTACTTC
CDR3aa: CASSGQSGIPLEQYF

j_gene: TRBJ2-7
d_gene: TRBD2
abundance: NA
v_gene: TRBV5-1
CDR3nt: TGCGCCAGCAGCTTGTGGGGGGGTCAGAGCTCCTACGAGCAGTACTTC
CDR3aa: CASSLWGGQSSYEQYF

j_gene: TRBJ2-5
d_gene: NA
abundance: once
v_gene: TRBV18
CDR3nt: TGTGCCAGCGCCGACAGTCAAGAGACCCAGTACTTC
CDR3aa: CASADSQETQYF

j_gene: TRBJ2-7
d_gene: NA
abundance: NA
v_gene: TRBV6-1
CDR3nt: TGTGCCAGCAGTCAAACAGGAATTCACGAGCAGTACTTC
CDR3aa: CASSQTGIHEQYF

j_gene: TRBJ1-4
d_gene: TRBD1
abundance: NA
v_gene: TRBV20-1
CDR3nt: TGCAGTGCTAGACCAGGGACAGATAATGAAAAACTGTTTTTT
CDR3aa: CSARPGTDNEKLFF

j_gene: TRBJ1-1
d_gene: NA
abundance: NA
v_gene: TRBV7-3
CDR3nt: TGTGCCAGCAGCCCCCCCGGAGTATTTGAAGAAGCTTTCTTT
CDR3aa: CASSPPGVFEEAFF

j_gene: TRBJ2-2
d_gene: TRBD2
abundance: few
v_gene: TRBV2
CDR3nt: TGTGCCAGCAGGAGGGCTAGCGGGGCTGTGATTAACTCCGGGGAGCTGTTTTTT
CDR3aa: CASRRASGAVINSGELFF